This T cell receptor (beta chain) is drawn from a study of blood T cell repertoires in COVID-19. Study-level background: Sites across the United States, Italy and Spain contributed samples from acute and convalescent COVID-19. PBMCs, B-cell-depleted T cells, or T cells were the source of the cDNA or gDNA that made up the material.

This clone occurred once. In the authors' workflow: Reference gene primers were amplified, and this amplification served to estimate nucleated cell counts. Some clones are missing from TCRdb's copy, which holds only in-frame ones; the method was immunoSEQ multiplex PCR. V and J calls and clone size are given by that table; D and trimming were obtained from the DNA. The sample contains 200,000 or so clones, approximately 90% of which appear only once. Germline CDR1 and CDR2: PRHDT and FYEKMQ (reference sequence). The CDR3 contains 12 residues. Deletions cut 5 bases from V and 4 bases from J, with 9 bases between.

This receptor was taken from a man aged 50 to 60 with acute or convalescent COVID-19. The gene calls are TRBV13 and TRBJ2-7; D is perhaps TRBD2 (6 bases). The sequenced sample was peripheral blood. The CDR3 reads CASSRGGYEQYF. The DNA for the CDR3 is TGTGCCAGCAGCCGAGGAGGGTACGAGCAGTACTTC.